This T cell receptor beta chain was captured by sequencing in a study of metastatic and nonmetastatic thyroid tumors. The entire patient cohort was treatment-naive prior to thyroid surgery. Whole-study results and caveats: Reported TCR beta diversity, measured in blood and tumor, was significantly higher for malignant thyroid tumors than for benign nodules.

Using MiXCR, TCRdb re-called clones from the PCR reads. The profile shows approximately 17,000 clones, approximately 30% of them singletons. About this clone itself: As yet, its antigen is unknown.

The sequenced sample consisted of tumor tissue. This receptor was identified in a female donor with papillary thyroid cancer or a benign thyroid nodule (not recorded which). Some clones in this sample may be carry-over from other donors' samples.

The CDR3 here is CASSLVPTGRGEQYF. Written as DNA, the CDR3 is TGTGCCAGCAGCTTAGTCCCGACTGGGCGAGGCGAGCAGTACTTC. The chain joins TRBV11-2 to TRBJ2-7; D is unresolved. V was clipped by 1 base and J by 6 bases, with 16 bases between them. Germline V lookup: CDR1 SGHAT, CDR2 FQNNGV. The CDR3 is made up of 15 amino acids.